The following is a T cell receptor beta chain sequence with its context. What it binds is unknown. Using a J-beta primer mix together with a sample-barcoded 5' primer, a second PCR was run for about 6 to 11 cycles. MiXCR was run by TCRdb on the 5' RACE reads, yielding one entry per CDR3 protein. Here the sample spans 1.5 million to 1.8 million distinct CDR3 sequences, 42% being singletons. This sample is part of a study of blood T cells in healthy people across ages. V lost 3 bases to trimming and J lost 7 bases; unmatched junction nucleotides: 12. The CDR3 is 16 residues long. Germline values: CDR1 SGHAT, CDR2 FQNNGV. Every donor contributed roughly 10 milliliters of peripheral blood by blood draw. Study results and limitations: It was found that TCR beta diversity correlated strongly with the percentage of naive T cells.

Sequencing was done on a sample of blood. This TCR was sampled from a woman under 30 in good health. This chain connects TRBV11-2 to TRBJ2-7; 10 bases agree with TRBD2. CDR3 region: CASSFPGLAVGNEQYF. For the CDR3, the DNA is TGTGCCAGCAGCTTCCCCGGACTAGCGGTCGGGAATGAGCAGTACTTC.